This T cell receptor beta chain stems from a study of blood T cell repertoires in COVID-19. Trimming took off 7 bases at V and 6 bases at J, with 15 bases between the two ends. Germline loops: CDR1 MDHEN, CDR2 SYDVKM. The CDR3 covers 13 residues. The protocol was immunoSEQ multiplex PCR, while the TCRdb copy is restricted to in-frame clones and leaves out a portion. Of 200,000 to 250,000 clones in the sample, 86% are singletons; the top ten hold approximately 4.2%. The study recruited people aged roughly 18 to 95 years across around 23 US areas. The rearrangement links TRBV28 to TRBJ1-1, with D possibly TRBD1 on 5 matching bases. The receptor was isolated from a woman aged 40 to 50 with acute COVID-19. Sequencing was performed on PBMCs or T cells enriched from blood (not recorded which). This CDR3 reads CASTKGRRSEAFF. CDR3 nucleotide sequence: TGTGCCAGCACCAAGGGGAGGAGATCTGAAGCTTTCTTT.